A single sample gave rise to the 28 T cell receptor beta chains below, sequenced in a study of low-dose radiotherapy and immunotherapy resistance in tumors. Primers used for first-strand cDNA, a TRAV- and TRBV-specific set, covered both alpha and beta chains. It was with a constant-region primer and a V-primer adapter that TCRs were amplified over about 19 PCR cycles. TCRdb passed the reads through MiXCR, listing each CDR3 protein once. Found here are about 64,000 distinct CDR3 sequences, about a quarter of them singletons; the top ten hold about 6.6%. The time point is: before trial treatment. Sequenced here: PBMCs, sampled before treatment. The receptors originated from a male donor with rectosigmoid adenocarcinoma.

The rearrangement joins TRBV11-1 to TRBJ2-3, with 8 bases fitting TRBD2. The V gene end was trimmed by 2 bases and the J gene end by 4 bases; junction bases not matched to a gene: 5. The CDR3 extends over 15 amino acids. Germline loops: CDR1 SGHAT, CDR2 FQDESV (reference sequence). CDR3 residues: CASSLWQREPDTQYF. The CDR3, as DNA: TGTGCCAGCAGCTTATGGCAGCGGGAGCCAGATACGCAGTATTTT.

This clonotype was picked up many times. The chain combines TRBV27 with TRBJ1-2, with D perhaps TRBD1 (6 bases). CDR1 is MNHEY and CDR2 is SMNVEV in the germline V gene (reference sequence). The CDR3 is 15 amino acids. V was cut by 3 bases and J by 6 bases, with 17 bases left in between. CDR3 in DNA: TGTGCCAGCAGTTTGGCAGCGGACAGCAAAAATGGCTACACCTTC. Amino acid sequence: CASSLAADSKNGYTF.

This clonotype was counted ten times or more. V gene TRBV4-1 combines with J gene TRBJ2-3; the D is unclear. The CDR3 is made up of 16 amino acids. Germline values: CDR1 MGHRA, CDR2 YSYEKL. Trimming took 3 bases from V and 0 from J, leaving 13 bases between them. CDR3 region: CASSQVNLISTDTQYF. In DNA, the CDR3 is TGCGCCAGCAGCCAGGTGAACTTGATTAGCACAGATACGCAGTATTTT.

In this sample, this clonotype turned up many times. The DNA for the CDR3 is TGTGCCAGCAGTTTATCGCGGGGGTACTACAATGAGCAGTTCTTC. This translates into CASSLSRGYYNEQFF. This sequence joins TRBV27 and TRBJ2-1; 7 bases are a match to TRBD2. This CDR3 region has 15 residues. Trimming cost V 0 bases and J 3 bases; bases outside gene matches: 2. Germline-derived CDR1 and CDR2 are MNHEY and SMNVEV (reference sequence).

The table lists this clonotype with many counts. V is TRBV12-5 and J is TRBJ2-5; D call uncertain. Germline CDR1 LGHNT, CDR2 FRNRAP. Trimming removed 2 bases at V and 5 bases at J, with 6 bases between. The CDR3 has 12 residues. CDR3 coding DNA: TGTGCTAGTGGTTTGAATTCTGAGACCCAGTACTTC. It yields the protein CASGLNSETQYF.

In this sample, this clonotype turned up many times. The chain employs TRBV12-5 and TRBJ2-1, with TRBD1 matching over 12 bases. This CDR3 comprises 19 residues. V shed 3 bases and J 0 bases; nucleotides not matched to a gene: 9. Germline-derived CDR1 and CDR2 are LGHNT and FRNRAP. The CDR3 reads CASGFGTGGFQDSYNEQFF. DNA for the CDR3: TGTGCTAGTGGTTTCGGGACAGGGGGCTTTCAGGACTCCTACAATGAGCAGTTCTTC.

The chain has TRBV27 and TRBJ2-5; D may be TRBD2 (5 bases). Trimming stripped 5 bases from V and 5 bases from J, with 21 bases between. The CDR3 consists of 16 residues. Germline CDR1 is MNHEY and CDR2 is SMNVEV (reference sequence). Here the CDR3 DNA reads TGTGCCAGCAGTCCCCTGGTGGGAGTGATGGCGGAGACCCAGTACTTC. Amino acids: CASSPLVGVMAETQYF.

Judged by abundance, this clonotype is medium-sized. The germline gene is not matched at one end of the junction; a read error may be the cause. The CDR3 DNA sequence: TGTGCCAGCAGCCCCGCTAGCGGGAGCAGGATTACCCACTTC. It translates to CASSPASGSRITHF. V gene TRBV28 combines with J gene TRBJ2-7; 10 bases fit TRBD2. Germline CDR1 reads MDHEN; CDR2 reads SYDVKM. The CDR3 is 14 amino acids.

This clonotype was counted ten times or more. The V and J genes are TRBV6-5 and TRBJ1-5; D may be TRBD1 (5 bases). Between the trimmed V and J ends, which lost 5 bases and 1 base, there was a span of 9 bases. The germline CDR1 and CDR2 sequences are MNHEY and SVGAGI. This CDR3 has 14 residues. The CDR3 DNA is TGTGCCAGCAGTCATTCAGGGAGCAATCAGCCCCAGCATTTT. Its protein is CASSHSGSNQPQHF.

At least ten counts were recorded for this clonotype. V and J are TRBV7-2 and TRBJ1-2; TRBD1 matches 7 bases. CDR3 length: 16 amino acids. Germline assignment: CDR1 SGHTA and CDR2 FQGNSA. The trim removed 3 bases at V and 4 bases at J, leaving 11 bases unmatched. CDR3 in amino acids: CASSLQDRVMGYGYTF. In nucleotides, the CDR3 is TGTGCCAGCAGCTTGCAAGACAGGGTCATGGGCTATGGCTACACCTTC.

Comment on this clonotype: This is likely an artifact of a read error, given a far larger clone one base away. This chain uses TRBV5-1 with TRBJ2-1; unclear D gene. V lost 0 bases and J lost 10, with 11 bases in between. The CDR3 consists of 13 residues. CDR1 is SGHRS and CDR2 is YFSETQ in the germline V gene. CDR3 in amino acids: CASSLEQIYEQFF. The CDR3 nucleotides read TGCGCCAGCAGCTTGGAACAGATCTACGAGCAGTTCTTC.

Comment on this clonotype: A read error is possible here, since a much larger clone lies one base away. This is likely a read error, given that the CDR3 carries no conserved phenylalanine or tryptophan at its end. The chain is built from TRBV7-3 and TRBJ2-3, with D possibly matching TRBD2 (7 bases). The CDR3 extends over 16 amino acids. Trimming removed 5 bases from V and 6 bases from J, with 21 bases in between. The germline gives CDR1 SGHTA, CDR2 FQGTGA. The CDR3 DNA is TGTGCCAGCAGCCCGGGGGGCGTCCAGGGGACCGATACGCAGTATTAT. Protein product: CASSPGGVQGTDTQYY.

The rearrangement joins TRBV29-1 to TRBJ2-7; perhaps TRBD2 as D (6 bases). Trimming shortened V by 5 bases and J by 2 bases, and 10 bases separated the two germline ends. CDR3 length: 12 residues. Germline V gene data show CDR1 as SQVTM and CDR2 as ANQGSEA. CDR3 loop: CSVKTSTYEQYF. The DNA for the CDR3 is TGCAGCGTTAAAACTAGCACCTACGAGCAGTACTTC.

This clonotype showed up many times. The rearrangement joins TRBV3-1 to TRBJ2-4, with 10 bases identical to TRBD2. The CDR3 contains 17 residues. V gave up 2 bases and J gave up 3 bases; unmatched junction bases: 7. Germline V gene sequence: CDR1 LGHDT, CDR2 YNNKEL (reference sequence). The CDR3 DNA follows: TGTGCCAGCAGCCAACCCACTCTAGCGGGGGACAAAAACATTCAGTACTTC. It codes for CASSQPTLAGDKNIQYF.

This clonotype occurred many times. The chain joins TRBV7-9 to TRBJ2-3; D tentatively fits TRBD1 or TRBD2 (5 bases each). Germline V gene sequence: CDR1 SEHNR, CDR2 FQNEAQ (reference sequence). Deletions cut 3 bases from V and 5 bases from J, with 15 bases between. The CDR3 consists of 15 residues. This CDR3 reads CASSFGTRYRDTQYF. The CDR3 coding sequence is TGTGCCAGCAGCTTCGGGACCAGGTATCGAGATACGCAGTATTTT.

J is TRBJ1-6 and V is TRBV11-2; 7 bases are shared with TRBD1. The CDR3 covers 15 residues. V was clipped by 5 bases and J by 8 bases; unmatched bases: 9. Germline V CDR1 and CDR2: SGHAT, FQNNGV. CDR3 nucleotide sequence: TGTGCCAGCAGCCGGACCGGGACAGCCTATTCACCCCTCCACTTT. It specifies CASSRTGTAYSPLHF.

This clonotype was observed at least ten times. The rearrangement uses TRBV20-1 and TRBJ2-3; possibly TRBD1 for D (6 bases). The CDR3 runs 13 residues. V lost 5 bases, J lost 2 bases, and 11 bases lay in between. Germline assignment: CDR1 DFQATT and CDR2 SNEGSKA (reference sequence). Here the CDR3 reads CSASMGATDTQYF. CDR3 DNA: TGCAGTGCTTCAATGGGGGCCACAGATACGCAGTATTTT.

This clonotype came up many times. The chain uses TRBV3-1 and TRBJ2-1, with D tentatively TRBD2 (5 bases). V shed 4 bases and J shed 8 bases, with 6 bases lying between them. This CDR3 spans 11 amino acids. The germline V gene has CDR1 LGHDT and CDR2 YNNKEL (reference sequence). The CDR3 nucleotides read TGTGCCAGCAGCCTTAGCGATGAGCAGTTCTTC. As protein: CASSLSDEQFF.

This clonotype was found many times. The CDR3 DNA follows: TGTGCCAGCAGTGAGATTTTGGGGCTAGCGGGTACAGATACGCAGTATTTT. Amino acids: CASSEILGLAGTDTQYF. V and J are TRBV2 and TRBJ2-3; 8 positions match TRBD2. V lost 3 bases and J lost 3; bases outside the gene matches: 11. The CDR3 is 17 residues long. Germline loops: CDR1 SNHLY, CDR2 FYNNEI.

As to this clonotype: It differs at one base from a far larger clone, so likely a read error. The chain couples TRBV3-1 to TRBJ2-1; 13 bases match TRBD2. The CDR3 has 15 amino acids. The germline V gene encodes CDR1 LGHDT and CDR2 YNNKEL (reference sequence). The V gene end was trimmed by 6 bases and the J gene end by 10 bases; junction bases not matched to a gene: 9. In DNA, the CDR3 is TGTGCCAGCAGAAGGACTAGCGGGGGATCCTACGAGCAGTTCTTC. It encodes CASRRTSGGSYEQFF.

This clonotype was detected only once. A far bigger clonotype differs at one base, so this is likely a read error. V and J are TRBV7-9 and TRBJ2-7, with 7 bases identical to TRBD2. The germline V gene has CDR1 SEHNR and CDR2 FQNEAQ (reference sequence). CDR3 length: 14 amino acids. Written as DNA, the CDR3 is TGTGTCAGCACCGGATGGGGGGGACCCTACGAGCAGTACTTC. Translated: CVSTGWGGPYEQYF.

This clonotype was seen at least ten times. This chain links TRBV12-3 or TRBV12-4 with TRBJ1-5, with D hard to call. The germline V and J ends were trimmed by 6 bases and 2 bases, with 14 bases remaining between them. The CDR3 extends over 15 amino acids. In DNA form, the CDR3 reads TGTGCCAGCAGACCTACGGGTTTAGGCAATCAGCCCCAGCATTTT. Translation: CASRPTGLGNQPQHF.

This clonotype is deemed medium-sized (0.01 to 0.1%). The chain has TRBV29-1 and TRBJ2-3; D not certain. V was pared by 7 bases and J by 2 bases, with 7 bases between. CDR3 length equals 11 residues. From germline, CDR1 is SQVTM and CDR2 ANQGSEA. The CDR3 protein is CSAGSTDTQYF. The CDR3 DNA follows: TGCAGCGCCGGGTCCACAGATACGCAGTATTTT.

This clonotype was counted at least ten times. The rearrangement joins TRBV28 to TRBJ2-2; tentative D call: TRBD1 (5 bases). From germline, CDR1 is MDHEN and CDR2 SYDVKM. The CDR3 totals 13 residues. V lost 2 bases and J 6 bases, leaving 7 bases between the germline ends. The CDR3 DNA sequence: TGTGCCAGCAGTTTACTCAGGGCCGGGGAGCTGTTTTTT. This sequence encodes CASSLLRAGELFF. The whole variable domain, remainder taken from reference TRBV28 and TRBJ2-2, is DVKVTQSSRYLVKRTGEKVFLECVQDMDHENMFWYRQDPGLGLRLIYFSYDVKMKEKGDIPEGYSVSREKKERFSLILESASTNQTSMYLCASSLLRAGELFFGEGSRLTVL.

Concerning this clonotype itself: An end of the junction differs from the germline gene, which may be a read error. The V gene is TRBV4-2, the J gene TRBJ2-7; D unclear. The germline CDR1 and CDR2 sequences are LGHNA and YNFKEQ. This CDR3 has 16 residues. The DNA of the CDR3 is TGTGCCAGCAACCAACAACATGGGCCCGAACACAACGAGCAGTACTTC. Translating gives CASNQQHGPEHNEQYF.

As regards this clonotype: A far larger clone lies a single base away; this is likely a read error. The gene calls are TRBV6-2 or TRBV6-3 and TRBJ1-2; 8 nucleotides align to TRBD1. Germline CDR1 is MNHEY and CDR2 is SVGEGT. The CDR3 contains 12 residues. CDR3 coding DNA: TGTGCCGGCAGTGGACTCAGGGGGCCTAACACCTTC. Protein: CAGSGLRGPNTF.

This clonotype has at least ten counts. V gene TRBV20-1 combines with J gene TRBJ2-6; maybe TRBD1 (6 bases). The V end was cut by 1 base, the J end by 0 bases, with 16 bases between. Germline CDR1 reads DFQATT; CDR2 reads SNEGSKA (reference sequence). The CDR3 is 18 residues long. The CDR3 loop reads CSARVRGGEGSGANVLTF. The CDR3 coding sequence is TGCAGTGCTAGAGTTAGAGGGGGTGAAGGCTCTGGGGCCAACGTCCTGACTTTC.

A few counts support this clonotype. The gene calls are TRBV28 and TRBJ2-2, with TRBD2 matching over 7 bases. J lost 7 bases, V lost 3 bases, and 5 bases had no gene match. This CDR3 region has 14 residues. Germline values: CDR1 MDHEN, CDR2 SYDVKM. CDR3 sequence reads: CASSLSLAVGELFF. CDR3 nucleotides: TGTGCCAGCAGTTTGTCGCTAGCGGTCGGGGAGCTGTTTTTT.